The subject of this entry is one T cell receptor beta chain. Germline V gene sequence: CDR1 LGHNA, CDR2 YNFKEQ. This CDR3 contains 14 residues. V was trimmed by 0 bases and J by 8 bases, leaving 10 bases between them. This specimen belongs to a study of blood T cell repertoires in COVID-19. Study overall: Italy, Spain and the United States were the sources of the convalescent and acute COVID-19 samples. PBMCs, B-cell-depleted T cells, or T cells were the source of the cDNA or gDNA that made up the material.

Original data processing: Reference gene primer amplification yielded estimated nucleated cell counts. The data were produced by immunoSEQ multiplex PCR, yet TCRdb's version contains in-frame clones alone and is incomplete. The V and J calls and clone size are taken from that table; D and trimming were inferred from the DNA. The sample lists around 200,000 clones, 85% to 90% occurring once. This clonotype originated in a man older than 75 with acute or convalescent COVID-19. Sequencing was carried out using peripheral blood. The J gene is TRBJ2-2, the V gene TRBV4-2, with D possibly matching TRBD2 (5 bases). The CDR3 DNA reads as TGTGCCAGCAGCCAAGAGGGTCCGGGGGGGGAGCTGTTTTTT. This translates into CASSQEGPGGELFF.